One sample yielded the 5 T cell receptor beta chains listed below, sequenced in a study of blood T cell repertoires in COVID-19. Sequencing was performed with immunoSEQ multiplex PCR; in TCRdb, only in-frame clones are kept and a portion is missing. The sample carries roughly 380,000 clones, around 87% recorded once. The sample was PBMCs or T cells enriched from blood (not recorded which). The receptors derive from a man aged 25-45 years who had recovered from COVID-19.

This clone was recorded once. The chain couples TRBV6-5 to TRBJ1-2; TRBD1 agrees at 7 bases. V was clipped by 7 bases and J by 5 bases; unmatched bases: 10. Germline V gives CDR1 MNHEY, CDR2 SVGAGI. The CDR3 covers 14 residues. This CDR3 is CASKWRDREYGYTF. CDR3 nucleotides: TGTGCCAGCAAATGGAGAGACAGGGAGTATGGCTACACCTTC.

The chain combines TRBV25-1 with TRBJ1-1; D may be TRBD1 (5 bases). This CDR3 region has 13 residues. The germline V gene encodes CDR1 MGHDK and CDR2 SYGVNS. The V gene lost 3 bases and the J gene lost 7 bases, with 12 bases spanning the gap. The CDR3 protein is CASSDWSRDEAFF. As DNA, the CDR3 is TGTGCCAGCAGTGATTGGAGCAGGGATGAAGCTTTCTTT. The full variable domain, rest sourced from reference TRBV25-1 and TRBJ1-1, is EADIYQTPRYLVIGTGKKITLECSQTMGHDKMYWYQQDPGMELHLIHYSYGVNSTEKGDLSSESTVSRIRTEHFPLTLESARPSHTSQYLCASSDWSRDEAFFGQGTRLTVV.

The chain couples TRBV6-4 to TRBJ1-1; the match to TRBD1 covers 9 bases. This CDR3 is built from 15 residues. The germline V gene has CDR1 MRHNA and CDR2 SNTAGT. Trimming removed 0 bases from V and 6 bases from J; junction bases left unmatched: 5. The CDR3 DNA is TGTGCCAGCAGTGACTCTCGGGACAGGGCCTCTGAAGCTTTCTTT. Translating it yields CASSDSRDRASEAFF.

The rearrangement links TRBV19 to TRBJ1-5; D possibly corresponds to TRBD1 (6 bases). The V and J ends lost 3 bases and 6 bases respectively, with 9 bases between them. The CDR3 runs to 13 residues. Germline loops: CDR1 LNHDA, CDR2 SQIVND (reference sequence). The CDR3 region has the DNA TGTGCCAGTAGTATTAGGGGGATTCAGCCCCAGCATTTT. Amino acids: CASSIRGIQPQHF.

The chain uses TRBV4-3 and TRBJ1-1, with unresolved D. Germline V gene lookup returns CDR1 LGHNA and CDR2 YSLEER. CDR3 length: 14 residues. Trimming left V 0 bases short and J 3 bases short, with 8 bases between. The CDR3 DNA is TGCGCCAGCAGCCAAGATATGTCCTACACTGAAGCTTTCTTT. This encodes CASSQDMSYTEAFF.